This T cell receptor beta chain was profiled in a study of memory CD4+ T cells and cytomegalovirus serostatus. Findings and limits, study-wide: Of 150 to 200 reported CMV TCRbeta sequences, 67 were found in memory CD4+ repertoires. A US-trained random forest predicted CMV serostatus with median AUC roughly 0.91.

Single viable CD3+CD4+CD8-CD45RO+ cells were sorted as the memory CD4+ T cells. CMV serostatus came from serum IgG against pp150, pp28, p38, p52. TCRdb keeps only in-frame clones here, not all; method: immunoSEQ multiplex PCR. In the table there are around 25,000 clones, more than 75% of which are singletons. As concerns this clone: Its target is not known.

Per germline, CDR1 SNHLY and CDR2 FYNNEI. Between the trimmed V and J ends, which lost 5 bases and 4 bases, there was a span of 6 bases. The CDR3 has 11 residues. The receptor was isolated from an adult in good health and CMV-seronegative. The genes are TRBV2 and TRBJ2-7; no definite D call. Sequencing input: memory CD4+ T cells from blood. The CDR3 nucleotides read TGTGCCAGCAGTTACGAATACGAGCAGTACTTC. This translates into CASSYEYEQYF. Using reference TRBV2 and TRBJ2-7 for the parts outside the CDR3, the full variable domain is EPEVTQTPSHQVTQMGQEVILRCVPISNHLYFYWYRQILGQKVEFLVSFYNNEISEKSEIFDDQFSVERPDGSNFTLKIRSTKLEDSAMYFCASSYEYEQYFGPGTRLTVT.